The rows below give T cell receptor beta chains drawn from one sample of a study of blood T cell repertoires in COVID-19. Profiled with immunoSEQ multiplex PCR; TCRdb holds only in-frame clones, not every one. The profile shows around 250,000 clones, around 93% of them singletons. The sample consisted of PBMCs or T cells enriched from blood (not recorded which). Receptors originate from a human donor in a cohort exposed to, infected with or recovered from COVID-19 (not recorded which). The donor label of this sample is uncertain. CDR3s include the opening cysteine and the closing phenylalanine or tryptophan. The D gene is left open where the match is weak.

d_call,v_call,j_call,cdr3_aa
TRBD1,TRBV19,TRBJ1-5,CASRTGGAGQPQHF
NA,TRBV9,TRBJ1-3,CASSPPTDTIYF
NA,TRBV19,TRBJ2-3,CASSIFRQGDTQYF
NA,TRBV6-5,TRBJ1-3,CASSPGRTGNTIYF
TRBD1,TRBV5-3,TRBJ2-1,CARSSLQGTDKNNEQFF
TRBD1,TRBV2,TRBJ1-4,CASWQGEIEKLFF
NA,TRBV5-6,TRBJ2-1,CASSPPGLTYNEQFF
NA,TRBV6-5,TRBJ2-7,CASTTVSYEQYF
NA,TRBV14,TRBJ1-5,CASSPSGGTQHF
NA,TRBV21-1,TRBJ2-1,CASSRTQPRGQGAKEQFF
NA,TRBV9,TRBJ1-3,CASSAERSEAGNTIYF
NA,TRBV9,TRBJ1-1,CASSPQGGNTEAFF
NA,TRBV5-1,TRBJ1-2,CASSLLGRYGYTF
NA,TRBV11-1,TRBJ2-3,CASSLTFGEGADTQYF
TRBD2,TRBV2,TRBJ2-1,CASSFYGLAGGSSYNEQFF
TRBD1,TRBV2,TRBJ2-5,CASSGDRVETQYF
NA,TRBV13,TRBJ2-7,CASSFRGDLSEQYF
NA,TRBV7-6,TRBJ1-6,CASSLDRRSPLHF
TRBD2,TRBV4-1,TRBJ2-3,CASSPLLAGALGDTQYF
TRBD1,TRBV6-5,TRBJ2-2,CASSRQGVNTGELFF
NA,TRBV10-3,TRBJ2-2,CAINPGGSNTGELFF
TRBD2,TRBV25-1,TRBJ2-2,CASAGRGNDGELFF
NA,TRBV27,TRBJ2-2,CASSLRGVDTGELFF
TRBD1,TRBV11-1,TRBJ2-5,CASSSDRGQKTQYF
TRBD1,TRBV6-5,TRBJ1-1,CASKEGSQGARAFF
NA,TRBV6-1,TRBJ1-1,CASSEATPGLTLMNTEAFF
TRBD2,TRBV7-9,TRBJ2-2,CASSLSGKNTGELFF
NA,TRBV5-1,TRBJ2-5,CASSSEGAQYF
NA,TRBV11-2,TRBJ1-5,CASSLDWARAQHF
TRBD1,TRBV5-4,TRBJ1-2,CASSHGTVGDYGYTF
TRBD2,TRBV4-1,TRBJ2-7,CASSQDQLAGFPYEQYF
NA,TRBV5-5,TRBJ1-3,CASSAGPPGNTIYF
NA,TRBV6-2/TRBV6-3,TRBJ1-2,CASSYSGQNYGYTF
NA,TRBV6-2/TRBV6-3,TRBJ2-3,CASSARLPTSTDTQYF
TRBD1,TRBV7-9,TRBJ2-7,CASSSIRDRVIEQYF
NA,TRBV28,TRBJ2-3,CASSFLVTDTQYF
TRBD2,TRBV24-1,TRBJ2-1,CATSEGGWTSILRVRAYNEQFF
TRBD1,TRBV19,TRBJ2-2,CASSIGGGGTGELFF
TRBD1,TRBV30,TRBJ1-1,CAWSPLTGGAEAFF
TRBD1,TRBV2,TRBJ2-4,CASSSPGQGGSVAKNIQYF
NA,TRBV5-1,TRBJ1-5,CASSLGHNQPQHF
TRBD2,TRBV7-3,TRBJ2-7,CASSPVAGKNYEQYF
TRBD1,TRBV19,TRBJ1-1,CASRPITGARNTEAFF
TRBD1,TRBV30,TRBJ2-1,CAWRKERGPYNEQFF
TRBD1,TRBV7-9,TRBJ2-2,CASRDRGRVYGELFF
NA,TRBV9,TRBJ1-3,CASSVQGGNTIYF
NA,TRBV5-1,TRBJ2-3,CASSLADSFTDTQYF
NA,TRBV18,TRBJ1-1,CASSPAGAEAFF
NA,TRBV2,TRBJ2-3,CASTAFLKYTYTDTQYF
NA,TRBV6-5,TRBJ1-5,CASSYSSGLNQPQHF
NA,TRBV3-1/TRBV3-2,TRBJ1-2,CASSQEGRYYGYTF
NA,TRBV5-1,TRBJ2-5,CASSLDPGAKETQYF
TRBD1,TRBV6-1,TRBJ1-5,CASSDHGTGLQPQHF
TRBD2,TRBV27,TRBJ2-3,CASSLGTSGGATDTQYF
NA,TRBV19,TRBJ1-1,CASSMDMNTEAFF
NA,TRBV19,TRBJ2-2,CASSRQVNTVGELFF
NA,TRBV11-3,TRBJ1-1,CASSPGGGLNTEAFF